Only one count was recorded for the clone carrying this T cell receptor (beta chain). Antigen: not known. 13 Jbeta primers and 60 Vbeta primers were used for the PCR. Method: immunoSEQ multiplex PCR; TCRdb's copy keeps in-frame clones and lacks some. Of around 170,000 clones in the sample, over 65% are singletons; the top ten hold around 1.6%. This sample was included in a study of cytomegalovirus exposure and HLA in healthy donors. The CDR3 is 13 residues long. V lost 4 bases, J lost 7 bases, and 14 bases lay in between. CDR1 and CDR2 from the germline V gene are ENHRY and SYGVKD. Study conclusions and caveats: In an earlier analysis, most TCR beta V segments were productive about 87% or about 30% of the time.

Material for sequencing was PBMCs. This TCR was recovered from a man in his late teens or twenties in good health and CMV-seronegative. The chain couples TRBV10-3 to TRBJ2-7; TRBD2 is a possible D gene (5 bases). CDR3 amino acids: CAISVAATGEQYF. For the CDR3, the DNA is TGTGCCATCAGTGTGGCGGCTACGGGGGAGCAGTACTTC.